The 11 T cell receptor beta chains below come from one sample, sequenced in a study of cytomegalovirus exposure and HLA in healthy donors. PCR was performed using 60 Vbeta and 13 Jbeta primers. Profiling relied on immunoSEQ multiplex PCR, and the TCRdb table lists in-frame clones only, not all of them. Altogether about 190,000 clones are present, more than 65% being singletons, with the ten largest covering less than 4.5%. The sample consisted of PBMCs. The receptors were sampled from a man in his forties or fifties in good health and CMV-seronegative.

V and J are TRBV13 and TRBJ2-2; tentatively, D is TRBD1 (6 bases). In germline, CDR1 is PRHDT, CDR2 FYEKMQ (reference sequence). V lost 4 bases and J lost 4, with 19 bases in between. The CDR3 has 17 residues. The CDR3: CASSSTTTGSGTGELFF. CDR3 sequence (DNA): TGTGCCAGCAGCTCGACCACTACAGGGTCAGGCACCGGGGAGCTGTTTTTT.

The chain links TRBV18 to TRBJ2-3; TRBD1 matches at 10 bases. V gave up 6 bases and J gave up 2 bases; unmatched junction bases: 5. The CDR3 is 15 amino acids. From germline, CDR1 is KGHSH and CDR2 LQKENI. The CDR3 reads CASSPGTGATDTQYF. For the CDR3, the DNA is TGTGCCAGCTCCCCAGGGACAGGGGCCACAGATACGCAGTATTTT.

The chain's CDR3 is CASSPGIFSGNTIYF. The DNA for the CDR3 is TGTGCCAGCAGCCCAGGGATCTTCTCTGGAAACACCATATATTTT. The chain has TRBV5-6 and TRBJ1-3; D is perhaps TRBD1 (5 bases). Germline V lookup: CDR1 SGHDT, CDR2 YYEEEE. V was pared by 4 bases and J by 0 bases, with 11 bases between. This CDR3 comprises 15 residues.

This clone was recorded once. The genes are TRBV29-1 and TRBJ2-5, with a weak D call TRBD1 (7 bases). The CDR3 extends over 14 amino acids. CDR1 is SQVTM, CDR2 ANQGSEA, per germline. Between the trimmed V and J ends, which lost 4 bases and 2 bases, there was a span of 14 bases. The CDR3 coding sequence is TGCAGCGTTGTAAGGTCAGGGGGGCAAGAGACCCAGTACTTC. Protein: CSVVRSGGQETQYF.

The chain is built from TRBV7-9 and TRBJ1-2; D is uncertain. Germline values: CDR1 SEHNR, CDR2 FQNEAQ (reference sequence). This CDR3 spans 14 amino acids. Trimming shortened V by 5 bases and J by 0 bases, and 10 bases separated the two germline ends. The DNA of the CDR3 is TGTGCCAGCAGCCCCCCGGGTCCTAACTATGGCTACACCTTC. Translation: CASSPPGPNYGYTF. The full variable domain, rest sourced from reference TRBV7-9 and TRBJ1-2, is DTGVSQNPRHKITKRGQNVTFRCDPISEHNRLYWYRQTLGQGPEFLTYFQNEAQLEKSRLLSDRFSAERPKGSFSTLEIQRTEQGDSAMYLCASSPPGPNYGYTFGSGTRLTVV.

The chain recombines TRBV5-1 with TRBJ2-1; D possibly corresponds to TRBD2 (5 bases). This CDR3 contains 15 residues. The V gene lost 1 base and the J gene lost 6 bases, with 14 bases spanning the gap. Germline V gene lookup returns CDR1 SGHRS and CDR2 YFSETQ. In nucleotides, the CDR3 is TGCGCCAGCAGCTTGTCAGGCGGGCGGGTCAATGAGCAGTTCTTC. Protein sequence: CASSLSGGRVNEQFF.

The chain recombines TRBV5-1 with TRBJ2-7; no definite D call. In germline, CDR1 is SGHRS, CDR2 YFSETQ. Trimming took 1 base from V and 0 from J, leaving 14 bases between them. This CDR3 is built from 16 residues. DNA for the CDR3: TGCGCCAGCAGCTTGACCCATTGGGCTAACTCCTACGAGCAGTACTTC. This encodes CASSLTHWANSYEQYF.

The chain is built from TRBV7-9 and TRBJ2-3; D is possibly TRBD2 (5 bases). Trimming took 1 base from V and 4 from J, leaving 6 bases between them. Germline lookup yields CDR1 SEHNR and CDR2 FQNEAQ (reference sequence). The CDR3 has 13 amino acids. The CDR3 protein is CASSLGGPDTQYF. DNA of the CDR3: TGTGCCAGCAGCTTAGGAGGGCCAGATACGCAGTATTTT.

This chain links TRBV6-5 with TRBJ2-1; 7 nucleotides align to TRBD2. The CDR3 runs 15 residues. Germline V lookup: CDR1 MNHEY, CDR2 SVGAGI. Trimming cost V 11 bases and J 7 bases; bases outside gene matches: 17. In DNA form, the CDR3 reads TGTGCCGGCACGGACTGCGGGGAGGGCCCAAATGAGCAGTTCTTC. This encodes CAGTDCGEGPNEQFF.

The chain employs TRBV10-3 and TRBJ1-2; 9 bases fit TRBD1. The V and J ends lost 0 bases and 4 bases, in that order; junction bases with no gene match: 6. Germline assignment: CDR1 ENHRY and CDR2 SYGVKD. This CDR3 has 16 residues. As DNA, the CDR3 is TGTGCCATCAGTGAGTCCCAGGACAGGGGTGCCTATGGCTACACCTTC. Translated, it gives CAISESQDRGAYGYTF.

The chain links TRBV6-5 to TRBJ2-5, with a weak D call TRBD2 (7 bases). The CDR3 is made up of 12 amino acids. Per the germline V gene, CDR1 is MNHEY and CDR2 is SVGAGI. Trimming took off 6 bases at V and 7 bases at J, with 12 bases between the two ends. CDR3 in amino acids: CASRRGEGTQYF. CDR3 DNA sequence: TGTGCCAGCAGGAGGGGGGAGGGGACCCAGTACTTC.